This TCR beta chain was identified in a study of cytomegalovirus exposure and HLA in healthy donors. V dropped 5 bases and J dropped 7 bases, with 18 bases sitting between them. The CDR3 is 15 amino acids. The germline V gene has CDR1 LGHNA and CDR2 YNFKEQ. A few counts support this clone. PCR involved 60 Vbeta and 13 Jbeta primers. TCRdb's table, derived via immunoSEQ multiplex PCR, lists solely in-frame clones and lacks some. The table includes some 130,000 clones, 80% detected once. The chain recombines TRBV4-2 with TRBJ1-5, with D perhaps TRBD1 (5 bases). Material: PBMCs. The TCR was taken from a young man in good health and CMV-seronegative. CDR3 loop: CASSEWGGSGQPQHF. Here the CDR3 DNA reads TGTGCCAGCAGCGAATGGGGGGGGTCCGGCCAGCCCCAGCATTTT.